This is a list of T cell receptor beta chains from one sample in a study of blood T cell repertoires in COVID-19. The assay was immunoSEQ multiplex PCR, and TCRdb's table has in-frame clones only and misses some. Found here are a few hundred thousand clones, about 91% of them singletons; the top ten hold approximately 1.3%. The sequenced sample was PBMCs or T cells enriched from blood (not recorded which). All receptors derive from a human donor in a cohort exposed to, infected with or recovered from COVID-19 (not recorded which). The donor label of this sample is uncertain. Each CDR3 is given with its conserved first and last residue. Fields, in order: J gene, V gene, D gene, clone size, CDR3 protein, CDR3 DNA. D genes are given only for firm matches. A row's size may be missing; if present it is once, few, many or a size class.

TRBJ1-2,TRBV6-2/TRBV6-3,NA,NA,CASSYSAGDYGYTF,TGTGCCAGCAGTTACTCGGCGGGGGACTATGGCTACACCTTC
TRBJ2-1,TRBV7-3,NA,NA,CASSLPVTSGNEQFF,TGTGCCAGCAGCTTACCGGTCACCTCGGGCAATGAGCAGTTCTTC
TRBJ1-1,TRBV7-9,NA,NA,CASSADMRNTEAFF,TGTGCCAGCAGCGCAGACATGCGGAACACTGAAGCTTTCTTT
TRBJ1-1,TRBV10-2,TRBD1,NA,CASNPTGGPSTEAFF,TGCGCCAGCAATCCGACAGGGGGCCCCAGCACTGAAGCTTTCTTT
TRBJ1-2,TRBV5-4,TRBD1,NA,CASSSAGTGFGYTF,TGTGCCAGCAGCTCGGCCGGGACAGGGTTCGGCTATACCTTC
TRBJ1-4,TRBV24-1,TRBD1,many,CATSDLGPGGNEKLFF,TGTGCCACCAGTGATTTGGGGCCAGGGGGGAATGAAAAACTGTTTTTT
TRBJ1-2,TRBV5-1,TRBD1,once,CASSETGVGYTF,TGCGCCAGCAGCGAGACAGGGGTTGGCTACACCTTC
TRBJ2-3,TRBV12-3/TRBV12-4,NA,once,CASCRTSITQYF,TGTGCCAGCTGCCGAACGTCTATTACGCAGTATTTT
TRBJ2-3,TRBV5-1,NA,NA,CASSQSGSSTDTQYF,TGCGCCAGCAGCCAGTCGGGGAGCAGCACAGATACGCAGTATTTT
TRBJ1-1,TRBV4-1,NA,NA,CASSQVITGNTEAFF,TGCGCCAGCAGCCAAGTAATCACAGGGAACACTGAAGCTTTCTTT
TRBJ2-3,TRBV6-5,TRBD2,NA,CASLPELAGADTQYF,TGTGCCAGCTTGCCGGAACTAGCGGGGGCCGATACGCAGTATTTT
TRBJ2-5,TRBV9,NA,NA,CASSPRLVGETQYF,TGTGCCAGCAGCCCCCGACTAGTTGGGGAGACCCAGTACTTC
TRBJ2-2,TRBV30,NA,NA,CAWSSDSGTGELFF,TGTGCCTGGAGTTCTGACAGTGGGACCGGGGAGCTGTTTTTT
TRBJ2-6,TRBV11-1,NA,NA,CATARTDVSGANVLTF,TGTGCCACCGCTCGGACAGATGTCTCTGGGGCCAACGTCCTGACTTTC
TRBJ1-1,TRBV10-3,NA,once,CAISDRQVGTEAFF,TGTGCCATCAGTGACAGGCAAGTAGGCACTGAAGCTTTCTTT
TRBJ2-7,TRBV24-1,NA,NA,CATSDLNTYEQYF,TGTGCCACCAGTGATTTAAATACCTACGAGCAGTACTTC
TRBJ1-1,TRBV19,NA,NA,CASTPPQRRRAEAFF,TGTGCCAGTACTCCCCCCCAAAGGAGGCGGGCTGAAGCTTTCTTT
TRBJ1-1,TRBV29-1,TRBD1,NA,CSVPWTGESKGEAFF,TGCAGCGTCCCTTGGACAGGGGAATCTAAAGGTGAAGCTTTCTTT
TRBJ2-5,TRBV10-3,NA,NA,CAISESPDRQETQYF,TGTGCCATCAGTGAGTCTCCCGACAGACAAGAGACCCAGTACTTC
TRBJ2-2,TRBV7-6,NA,NA,CASRKQGNTGELFF,TGTGCCAGCAGGAAACAGGGCAACACCGGGGAGCTGTTTTTT
TRBJ1-3,TRBV5-6,TRBD1,few,CASSLGPRGPGNTIYF,TGTGCCAGCAGCTTGGGCCCCAGGGGGCCAGGAAACACCATATATTTT
TRBJ1-3,TRBV9,NA,NA,CASSVDPLQGLLGNTIYF,TGTGCCAGCAGCGTAGACCCCCTACAGGGTCTGCTTGGAAACACCATATATTTT
TRBJ1-1,TRBV5-1,TRBD1,NA,CASRRTGYRENTEAFF,TGCGCCAGCAGACGGACAGGGTATAGGGAGAACACTGAAGCTTTCTTT
TRBJ2-7,TRBV7-9,TRBD2,NA,CASSPSGGASQYF,TGTGCCAGCAGCCCTAGCGGGGGGGCGTCGCAGTACTTC
TRBJ2-1,TRBV12-5,TRBD2,NA,CASGLVLAGAGSYNEQFF,TGTGCTAGTGGTTTGGTACTAGCGGGGGCTGGGTCCTACAATGAGCAGTTCTTC
TRBJ1-1,TRBV7-9,NA,NA,CASSPFAARRTEAFF,TGTGCCAGCAGCCCCTTCGCGGCCCGGAGGACTGAAGCTTTCTTT
TRBJ1-6,TRBV7-9,NA,NA,CASSLRGPYNSPLHF,TGTGCCAGCAGCTTACGAGGGCCCTATAATTCACCCCTCCACTTT
TRBJ2-7,TRBV7-9,NA,few,CASSLEGGLEQYF,TGTGCCAGCAGCTTAGAAGGGGGTCTCGAGCAGTACTTC
TRBJ2-2,TRBV5-4,TRBD1,NA,CASSWNRGNTGELFF,TGTGCCAGCAGCTGGAACAGGGGGAACACCGGGGAGCTGTTTTTT
TRBJ1-6,TRBV5-1,TRBD1,NA,CASSSGTGGNSPLHF,TGCGCCAGCAGCTCCGGGACAGGGGGGAATTCACCCCTCCACTTT
TRBJ2-5,TRBV28,TRBD2,NA,CASSESGGAETQYF,TGTGCCAGCAGTGAAAGCGGGGGGGCAGAGACCCAGTACTTC
TRBJ1-2,TRBV6-1,NA,NA,CASSEARSGGYTF,TGTGCCAGCAGTGAAGCGAGGAGTGGTGGCTACACCTTC
TRBJ1-2,TRBV30,NA,NA,CAWSGGGIGYTF,TGTGCCTGGAGTGGGGGGGGAATTGGCTACACCTTC
TRBJ2-1,TRBV4-3,TRBD2,NA,CASSRQRGGNEQFF,TGCGCCAGCAGCCGCCAGCGGGGGGGGAATGAGCAGTTCTTC
TRBJ1-2,TRBV4-3,NA,NA,CASSERQEINYGYTF,TGCGCCAGCAGCGAGCGACAGGAGATAAACTATGGCTACACCTTC
TRBJ1-1,TRBV28,NA,NA,CASSLPWIRGLHTEAFF,TGTGCCAGCAGTTTACCCTGGATCCGAGGTTTACACACTGAAGCTTTCTTT
TRBJ1-2,TRBV5-1,TRBD1,NA,CASSLDQGGDYGYTF,TGCGCCAGCAGCTTGGATCAGGGGGGAGACTATGGCTACACCTTC
TRBJ2-1,TRBV9,TRBD2,NA,CASSVATSGGNEQFF,TGTGCCAGCAGCGTAGCGACCAGCGGGGGGAATGAGCAGTTCTTC
TRBJ1-1,TRBV27,NA,NA,CASSLWGKNTEAFF,TGTGCCAGCAGTTTATGGGGCAAGAACACTGAAGCTTTCTTT
TRBJ2-1,TRBV7-2,TRBD2,NA,CASSYGTSGVLIQFF,TGTGCCAGCAGCTACGGGACTAGCGGGGTGCTAATCCAGTTCTTC
TRBJ2-7,TRBV5-4,NA,NA,CASSLDRDNYEQYF,TGTGCCAGCAGCTTGGACCGGGATAACTACGAGCAGTACTTC
TRBJ2-3,TRBV15,TRBD2,NA,CATSRVAGGPADTQYF,TGTGCCACCAGCAGAGTAGCGGGGGGGCCAGCAGATACGCAGTATTTT
TRBJ2-7,TRBV4-1,NA,NA,CASSQDQALYEQYF,TGCGCCAGCAGCCAAGACCAGGCGTTATACGAGCAGTACTTC
TRBJ1-2,TRBV30,TRBD1,NA,CAWNRQGFNGYTF,TGTGCCTGGAACCGACAGGGGTTCAATGGCTACACCTTC
TRBJ1-3,TRBV19,TRBD1,NA,CASREGAAGNTIYF,TGTGCCAGTAGGGAGGGGGCAGCTGGAAACACCATATATTTT
TRBJ2-7,TRBV19,TRBD1,once,CASPPRRQGVYEQYF,TGTGCCAGCCCCCCTAGACGGCAGGGGGTCTACGAGCAGTACTTC